The rows below give T cell receptor beta chains drawn from one sample of a study of neurological immune-mediated disorders. TCRdb re-derived calls from the 5' RACE reads in MiXCR, one entry per CDR3 protein. The data show tens of thousands of distinct CDR3 sequences, 9% to 12% seen once. Material: PBMCs. The receptors derive from a man between 40 and 49 years old in good health. Each CDR3 is given with its conserved first and last residue. The order of the fields is J gene, V gene, CDR3 protein.

TRBJ2-1	TRBV28	CASSFRSPRPEQFF
TRBJ2-4	TRBV2	CASSGTGRNIQYF
TRBJ2-5	TRBV29-1	CSVEGGPGLAGPSQYF
TRBJ1-2	TRBV5-6	CASSAGTVYGYTF
TRBJ2-3	TRBV15	CATSRQGGGTDTQYF
TRBJ2-1	TRBV11-2	CASSIPWTGRLGSEQFF
TRBJ1-1	TRBV19	CASSIDRAYNTEAFF
TRBJ2-3	TRBV5-6	CASRPTGDDTDTQYF
TRBJ1-2	TRBV21-1	CASSKVGQGAFINYGYTF
TRBJ2-1	TRBV7-8	CASSRGASGGYNEQFF
TRBJ2-1	TRBV12-3/TRBV12-4	CASSLVLYNEQFF
TRBJ2-7	TRBV12-3/TRBV12-4	CASSFGNSPYEQYF
TRBJ2-7	TRBV21-1	CASSVRTLTYEQYF
TRBJ1-4	TRBV2	CASLGPANEKLFF
TRBJ2-1	TRBV5-6	CASGVSGTSGKNEQFF
TRBJ2-5	TRBV7-2	CASSFARETQYF
TRBJ1-1	TRBV28	CASSPAGQGTPEAFF
TRBJ2-7	TRBV21-1	CASSLYLRLAESSYEQYF
TRBJ2-1	TRBV6-5	CASALAVYNEQFF
TRBJ2-1	TRBV5-5	CASSLAGSSYNEQFF
TRBJ1-1	TRBV29-1	CSVRSQGLTEAFF
TRBJ2-5	TRBV6-6	CASSYSGKEKTQYF
TRBJ1-5	TRBV5-1	CASSLGPTGDQPQHF
TRBJ2-7	TRBV29-1	CSVYKDREQYF
TRBJ2-6	TRBV20-1	CSALYPGANVLTF
TRBJ2-2	TRBV9	CASSGTGNTSTGELFF
TRBJ2-2	TRBV24-1	CATSEVGVNGELFF
TRBJ2-4	TRBV20-1	CSATNAGEGRKNIQYF
TRBJ2-7	TRBV5-4	CASSLAGTSSYEQYF
TRBJ2-7	TRBV29-1	CSVRKGQTYEQYF
TRBJ2-3	TRBV27	CASLREAGESTDTQYF
TRBJ2-1	TRBV19	CASRSSGGHYNEQFF